A selection of T cell receptor beta chains follows, all from one sample in a study of blood T cell repertoires in COVID-19. Libraries were prepared by immunoSEQ multiplex PCR; TCRdb keeps only in-frame clonotypes and omits some of them. The table includes 90,000 to 120,000 clones, around 90% detected once. The sequenced sample consisted of peripheral blood. The receptors derive from a woman aged 25 to 45 with acute or convalescent COVID-19. The CDR3 runs from the conserved cysteine through the conserved F or W. D genes are given only for firm matches. Some rows have no size entry. The others give once, few or many, or a class for an expanded clone.

j_gene: TRBJ1-1
v_gene: TRBV27
d_gene: .
abundance: .
len: 15
CDR3aa: CASSWGGGMNTEAFF
CDR3nt: TGTGCCAGCAGTTGGGGGGGAGGAATGAACACTGAAGCTTTCTTT

j_gene: TRBJ1-1
v_gene: TRBV4-1
d_gene: .
abundance: .
len: 14
CDR3aa: CASSQDQGGTEAFF
CDR3nt: TGCGCCAGCAGCCAAGATCAAGGGGGCACTGAAGCTTTCTTT

j_gene: TRBJ1-2
v_gene: TRBV7-8
d_gene: .
abundance: .
len: 15
CDR3aa: CASSSPGENPPGYTF
CDR3nt: TGTGCCAGCAGTAGCCCGGGGGAAAACCCTCCTGGCTACACCTTC

j_gene: TRBJ1-2
v_gene: TRBV6-2/TRBV6-3
d_gene: .
abundance: few
len: 12
CDR3aa: CASSLTGYGYTF
CDR3nt: TGTGCCAGCAGTTTAACAGGGTATGGCTACACCTTC

j_gene: TRBJ2-5
v_gene: TRBV2
d_gene: .
abundance: .
len: 15
CDR3aa: CASRSRQAKQETQYF
CDR3nt: TGTGCCAGCAGGTCCCGACAGGCCAAACAAGAGACCCAGTACTTC

j_gene: TRBJ1-3
v_gene: TRBV27
d_gene: .
abundance: .
len: 20
CDR3aa: CASSLSRPSTGTISGNTIYF
CDR3nt: TGTGCCAGCAGTTTATCCCGACCTTCGACAGGTACTATCTCTGGAAACACCATATATTTT

j_gene: TRBJ1-1
v_gene: TRBV11-3
d_gene: .
abundance: .
len: 13
CDR3aa: CASSLQGEGKAFF
CDR3nt: TGTGCCAGCAGCTTGCAAGGGGAGGGCAAAGCTTTCTTT

j_gene: TRBJ2-7
v_gene: TRBV7-2
d_gene: TRBD2
abundance: once
len: 15
CDR3aa: CASSHTSGAAYEQYF
CDR3nt: TGTGCCAGCAGCCACACTAGCGGAGCCGCCTACGAGCAGTACTTC

j_gene: TRBJ2-5
v_gene: TRBV6-5
d_gene: TRBD2
abundance: few
len: 13
CDR3aa: CASSSGRDETQYF
CDR3nt: TGTGCCAGCAGTAGCGGGAGAGACGAGACCCAGTACTTC

j_gene: TRBJ2-5
v_gene: TRBV28
d_gene: TRBD2
abundance: once
len: 15
CDR3aa: CASRGTSGTRETQYF
CDR3nt: TGTGCCAGCAGGGGGACTAGCGGGACTCGGGAGACCCAGTACTTC

j_gene: TRBJ1-1
v_gene: TRBV7-3
d_gene: TRBD1
abundance: .
len: 14
CDR3aa: CASSTPGQGLPPTF
CDR3nt: TGTGCCAGCAGCACACCGGGACAGGGGCTCCCCCCGACGTTT

j_gene: TRBJ2-1
v_gene: TRBV9
d_gene: TRBD1
abundance: .
len: 15
CDR3aa: CASSVGTVTYNEQFF
CDR3nt: TGTGCCAGCAGCGTCGGGACAGTTACATACAATGAGCAGTTCTTC

j_gene: TRBJ2-1
v_gene: TRBV12-5
d_gene: .
abundance: .
len: 17
CDR3aa: CASGLASSGINYNEQFF
CDR3nt: TGTGCTAGTGGTTTGGCCTCCAGCGGAATAAACTACAATGAGCAGTTCTTC

j_gene: TRBJ2-7
v_gene: TRBV6-5
d_gene: TRBD1
abundance: .
len: 14
CDR3aa: CASFLTGTSYEQYF
CDR3nt: TGTGCCAGCTTCCTGACAGGGACCTCCTACGAGCAGTACTTC

j_gene: TRBJ1-5
v_gene: TRBV5-1
d_gene: TRBD1
abundance: .
len: 15
CDR3aa: CASSLGQGLNQPQHF
CDR3nt: TGCGCCAGCAGCCTGGGACAGGGCCTCAATCAGCCCCAGCATTTT

j_gene: TRBJ1-2
v_gene: TRBV6-1
d_gene: .
abundance: .
len: 16
CDR3aa: CASSESGQILSYGYTF
CDR3nt: TGTGCCAGCAGTGAAAGCGGACAGATTTTGTCCTATGGCTACACCTTC

j_gene: TRBJ2-5
v_gene: TRBV19
d_gene: .
abundance: .
len: 14
CDR3aa: CASSIGGRGETQYF
CDR3nt: TGTGCCAGTAGTATAGGTGGCAGGGGTGAGACCCAGTACTTC

j_gene: TRBJ1-4
v_gene: TRBV19
d_gene: .
abundance: .
len: 15
CDR3aa: CASSTRDRPDEKLFF
CDR3nt: TGTGCCAGTAGTACGCGCGACAGGCCGGATGAAAAACTGTTTTTT

j_gene: TRBJ1-2
v_gene: TRBV28
d_gene: .
abundance: .
len: 14
CDR3aa: CASSAADSSYGYTF
CDR3nt: TGTGCCAGCAGTGCCGCGGACAGCAGCTATGGCTACACCTTC

j_gene: TRBJ2-1
v_gene: TRBV11-2
d_gene: TRBD2
abundance: .
len: 15
CDR3aa: CASSLRTSGSNEQFF
CDR3nt: TGTGCCAGCAGCTTAAGGACTAGCGGGAGCAATGAGCAGTTCTTC

j_gene: TRBJ1-1
v_gene: TRBV6-5
d_gene: .
abundance: .
len: 13
CDR3aa: CASISPGVTEAFF
CDR3nt: TGTGCCAGCATCTCACCGGGGGTCACTGAAGCTTTCTTT

j_gene: TRBJ2-7
v_gene: TRBV11-2
d_gene: .
abundance: .
len: 13
CDR3aa: CASSLDRGNEQYF
CDR3nt: TGTGCCAGCAGCTTAGATCGAGGTAACGAGCAGTACTTC

j_gene: TRBJ2-1
v_gene: TRBV15
d_gene: TRBD2
abundance: .
len: 16
CDR3aa: CATSRDSTGGSNEQFF
CDR3nt: TGTGCCACCAGCAGAGATTCGACGGGAGGGTCCAATGAGCAGTTCTTC

j_gene: TRBJ1-5
v_gene: TRBV28
d_gene: .
abundance: few
len: 14
CDR3aa: CATLGPSYNQPQHF
CDR3nt: TGTGCCACCCTGGGCCCTAGCTACAATCAGCCCCAGCATTTT

j_gene: TRBJ1-2
v_gene: TRBV24-1
d_gene: .
abundance: .
len: 13
CDR3aa: CAVGEQGLGGYTF
CDR3nt: TGTGCCGTCGGAGAACAGGGCTTGGGTGGCTACACCTTC

j_gene: TRBJ1-5
v_gene: TRBV10-3
d_gene: .
abundance: .
len: 17
CDR3aa: CAISDKAGMSSNQPQHF
CDR3nt: TGTGCCATCAGTGATAAGGCAGGGATGTCTAGCAATCAGCCCCAGCATTTT

j_gene: TRBJ2-3
v_gene: TRBV10-3
d_gene: .
abundance: few
len: 13
CDR3aa: CAISEEGGDTQYF
CDR3nt: TGTGCCATCAGTGAGGAAGGCGGAGATACGCAGTATTTT

j_gene: TRBJ1-5
v_gene: TRBV18
d_gene: TRBD1
abundance: .
len: 18
CDR3aa: CASSPAGQGFSGNQPQHF
CDR3nt: TGTGCCAGCTCACCCGCCGGACAGGGGTTTAGTGGCAATCAGCCCCAGCATTTT

j_gene: TRBJ2-3
v_gene: TRBV5-8
d_gene: TRBD2
abundance: .
len: 16
CDR3aa: CASSPGLAGLTDTQYF
CDR3nt: TGTGCCAGCAGCCCGGGACTAGCGGGTTTGACAGATACGCAGTATTTT